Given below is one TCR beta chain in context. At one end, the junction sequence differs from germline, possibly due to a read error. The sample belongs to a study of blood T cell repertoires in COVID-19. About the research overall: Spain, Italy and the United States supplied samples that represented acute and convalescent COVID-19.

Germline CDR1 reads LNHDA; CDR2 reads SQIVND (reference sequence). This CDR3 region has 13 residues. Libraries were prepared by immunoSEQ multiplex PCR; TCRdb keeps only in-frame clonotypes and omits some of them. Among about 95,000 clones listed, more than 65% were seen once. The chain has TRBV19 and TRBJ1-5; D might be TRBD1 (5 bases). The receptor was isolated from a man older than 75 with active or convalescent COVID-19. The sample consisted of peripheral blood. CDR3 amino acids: CANSSGYRQPQHF. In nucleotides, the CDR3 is TGTGCCAATAGTTCAGGGTACCGTCAGCCCCAGCATTTT. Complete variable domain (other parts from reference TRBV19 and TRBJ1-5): DGGITQSPKYLFRKEGQNVTLSCEQNLNHDAMYWYRQDPGQGLRLIYYSQIVNDFQKGDIAEGYSVSREKKESFPLTVTSAQKNPTAFYLCANSSGYRQPQHFGDGTRLSIL.